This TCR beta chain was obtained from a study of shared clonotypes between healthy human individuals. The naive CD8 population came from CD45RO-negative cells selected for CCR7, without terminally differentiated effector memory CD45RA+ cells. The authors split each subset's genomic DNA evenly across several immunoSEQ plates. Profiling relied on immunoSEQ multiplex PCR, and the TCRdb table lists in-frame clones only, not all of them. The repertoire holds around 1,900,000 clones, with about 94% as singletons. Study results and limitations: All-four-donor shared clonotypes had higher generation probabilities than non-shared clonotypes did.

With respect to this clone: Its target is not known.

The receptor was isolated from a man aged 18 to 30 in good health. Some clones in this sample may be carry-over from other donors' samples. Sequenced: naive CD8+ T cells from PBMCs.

The DNA of the CDR3 is TGTGCCAGTAGTATAGACCGACAGGGGACCACTGAAGCTTTCTTT. This gives the protein CASSIDRQGTTEAFF. This chain connects TRBV19 to TRBJ1-1; TRBD1 agrees at 8 bases. The J segment lost 4 bases and the V segment lost 0 bases, leaving 4 bases of the junction unmatched. Germline CDR1 is LNHDA and CDR2 is SQIVND (reference sequence). CDR3 size: 15 residues. Together with reference TRBV19 and TRBJ1-1, the CDR3 gives the full variable domain: DGGITQSPKYLFRKEGQNVTLSCEQNLNHDAMYWYRQDPGQGLRLIYYSQIVNDFQKGDIAEGYSVSREKKESFPLTVTSAQKNPTAFYLCASSIDRQGTTEAFFGQGTRLTVV.